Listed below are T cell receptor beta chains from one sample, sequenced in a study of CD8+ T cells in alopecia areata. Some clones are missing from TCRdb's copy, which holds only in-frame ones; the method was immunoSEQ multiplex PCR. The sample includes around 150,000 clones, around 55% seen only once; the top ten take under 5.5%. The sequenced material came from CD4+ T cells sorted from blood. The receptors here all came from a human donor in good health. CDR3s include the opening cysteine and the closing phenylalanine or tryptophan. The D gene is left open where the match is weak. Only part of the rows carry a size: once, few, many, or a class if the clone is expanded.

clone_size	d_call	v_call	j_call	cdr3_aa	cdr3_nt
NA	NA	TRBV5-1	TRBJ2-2	CASSLVPGLVTSLGVNTGELFF	TGCGCCAGCAGCTTGGTCCCGGGGCTAGTCACCTCATTGGGGGTGAACACCGGGGAGCTGTTTTTT
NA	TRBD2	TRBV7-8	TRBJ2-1	CASSRKGAGGPNEQFF	TGTGCCAGCAGCCGTAAGGGGGCGGGAGGGCCCAATGAGCAGTTCTTC
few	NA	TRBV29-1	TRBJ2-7	CSVGTYEQYF	TGCAGCGTTGGGACCTACGAGCAGTACTTC
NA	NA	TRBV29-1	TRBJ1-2	CSVAGQSGDYGYTF	TGCAGCGTGGCGGGACAAAGTGGGGACTATGGCTACACCTTC
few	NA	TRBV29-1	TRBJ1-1	CSAQSGVTEAFF	TGCAGCGCCCAGTCGGGGGTCACTGAAGCTTTCTTT
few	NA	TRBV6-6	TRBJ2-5	CASSYTRETQYF	TGTGCCAGCAGTTACACAAGAGAGACCCAGTACTTC
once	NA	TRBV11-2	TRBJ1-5	CASSFTDGQNQPQHF	TGTGCCAGCAGCTTCACTGACGGACAAAATCAGCCCCAGCATTTT
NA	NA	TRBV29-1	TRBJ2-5	CSVEHLTRDTRSQYF	TGCAGCGTTGAACATTTAACCAGAGACACTAGAAGCCAGTACTTC
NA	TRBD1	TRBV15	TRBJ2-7	CATSRGLRPGQGGNEQYF	TGTGCCACCAGCAGAGGACTCAGACCGGGACAGGGTGGCAACGAGCAGTACTTC
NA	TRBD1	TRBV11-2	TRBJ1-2	CASSFPTGGRHAFYGYTF	TGTGCCAGCAGCTTCCCCACAGGGGGTCGTCACGCCTTCTATGGCTACACCTTC
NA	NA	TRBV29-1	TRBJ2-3	CSVEDSGGNRDTQYF	TGCAGCGTTGAAGATAGCGGCGGGAACCGAGATACGCAGTATTTT
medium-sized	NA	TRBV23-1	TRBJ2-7	CASSRRGGGSYEQYF	TGCGCCAGCAGTCGTAGGGGGGGAGGTTCCTACGAGCAGTACTTC
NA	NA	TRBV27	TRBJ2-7	CASSYMDSYEQYF	TGTGCCAGCAGTTACATGGACTCCTACGAGCAGTACTTC
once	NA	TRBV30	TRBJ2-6	CAWVTPGEGANVLTF	TGTGCCTGGGTGACCCCGGGGGAAGGGGCCAACGTCCTGACTTTC
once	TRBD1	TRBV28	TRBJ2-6	CASSSGQGYAGANVLTF	TGTGCCAGCAGTTCCGGACAGGGTTACGCTGGGGCCAACGTCCTGACTTTC
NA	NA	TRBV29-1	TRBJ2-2	CSGSSGTGELFF	TGCAGCGGGTCTTCGGGCACCGGGGAGCTGTTTTTT
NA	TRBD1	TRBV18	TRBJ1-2	CASSPAGQAEGYTF	TGTGCCAGCTCACCGGCGGGACAGGCTGAGGGCTACACCTTC
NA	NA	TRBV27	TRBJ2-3	CASSSRGLTDTQYF	TGTGCCAGCAGTTCGCGGGGTCTCACAGATACGCAGTATTTT
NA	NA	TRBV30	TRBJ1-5	CAWSVGGDQPQHF	TGTGCCTGGAGTGTGGGCGGTGACCAGCCCCAGCATTTT
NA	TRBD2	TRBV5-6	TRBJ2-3	CASRKLAGRSTDTQYF	TGTGCCAGCAGAAAATTAGCGGGGCGTAGCACAGATACGCAGTATTTT
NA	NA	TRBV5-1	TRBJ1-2	CASSLARVGANYGYTF	TGCGCCAGCAGCTTGGCCCGTGTAGGGGCTAACTATGGCTACACCTTC
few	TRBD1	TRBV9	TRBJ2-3	CASSLTGGTDTQYF	TGTGCCAGCAGTCTGACAGGGGGCACAGATACGCAGTATTTT
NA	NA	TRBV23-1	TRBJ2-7	CASSQAGRKPNF	TGCGCCAGCAGTCAAGCGGGCCGAAAACCAAACTTC
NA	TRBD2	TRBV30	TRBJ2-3	CAWSGLAGITDTQYF	TGTGCCTGGAGCGGACTAGCGGGGATCACAGATACGCAGTATTTT
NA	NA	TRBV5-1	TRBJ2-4	CASSFHEGMMAKNIQYF	TGCGCCAGCAGCTTTCACGAGGGGATGATGGCCAAAAACATTCAGTACTTC
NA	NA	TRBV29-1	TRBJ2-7	CSVRDSYYEQYF	TGCAGCGTGAGAGACAGTTACTACGAGCAGTACTTC
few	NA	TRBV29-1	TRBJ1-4	CSVVLPPLNEKLFF	TGCAGCGTTGTCCTCCCCCCCTTGAATGAAAAACTGTTTTTT
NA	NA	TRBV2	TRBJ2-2	CASDRTTNTGELFF	TGTGCCAGCGACCGGACTACAAACACCGGGGAGCTGTTTTTT
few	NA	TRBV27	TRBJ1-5	CASRGGTDNQPQHF	TGTGCCAGCAGAGGAGGGACGGACAATCAGCCCCAGCATTTT
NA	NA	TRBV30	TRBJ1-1	CAWSGAATEAFF	TGTGCCTGGAGTGGGGCGGCCACTGAAGCTTTCTTT
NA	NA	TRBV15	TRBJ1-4	CATSTRYNEKLFF	TGTGCCACCAGCACTAGGTACAATGAAAAACTGTTTTTT
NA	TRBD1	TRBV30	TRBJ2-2	CAWRRTGAGELFF	TGTGCCTGGAGAAGGACAGGGGCCGGGGAGCTGTTTTTT
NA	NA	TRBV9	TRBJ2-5	CASSVGGHGVETQYF	TGTGCCAGCAGCGTAGGGGGACACGGAGTGGAGACCCAGTACTTC
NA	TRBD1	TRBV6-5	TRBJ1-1	CASSSETGEAFF	TGTGCCAGCAGTTCGGAGACAGGGGAAGCTTTCTTT
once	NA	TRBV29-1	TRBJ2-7	CSVAIEAVGLSYEQYF	TGCAGCGTCGCAATTGAGGCGGTGGGCCTCTCCTACGAGCAGTACTTC
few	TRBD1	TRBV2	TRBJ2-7	CASSRGTGRYEQYF	TGTGCCAGCAGTCGTGGGACAGGGCGGTACGAGCAGTACTTC
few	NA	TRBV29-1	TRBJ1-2	CSVGPATWANYGYTF	TGCAGCGTGGGGCCCGCTACCTGGGCTAACTATGGCTACACCTTC
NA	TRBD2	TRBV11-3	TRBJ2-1	CASSLVLAGGPSNEQFF	TGTGCCAGCAGCTTAGTACTAGCGGGAGGTCCCAGCAATGAGCAGTTCTTC
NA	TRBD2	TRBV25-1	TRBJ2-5	CASSDPREGPRETQYF	TGTGCCAGCAGTGACCCGCGGGAGGGCCCAAGGGAGACCCAGTACTTC
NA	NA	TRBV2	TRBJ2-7	CASRSQPYEQYF	TGTGCCAGCAGGTCGCAGCCCTACGAGCAGTACTTC
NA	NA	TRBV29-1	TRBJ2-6	CSVADSGANVLTF	TGCAGCGTTGCAGATTCTGGGGCCAACGTCCTGACTTTC
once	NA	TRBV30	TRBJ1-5	CAWAYTGNQPQHF	TGTGCCTGGGCTTATACAGGGAACCAGCCCCAGCATTTT